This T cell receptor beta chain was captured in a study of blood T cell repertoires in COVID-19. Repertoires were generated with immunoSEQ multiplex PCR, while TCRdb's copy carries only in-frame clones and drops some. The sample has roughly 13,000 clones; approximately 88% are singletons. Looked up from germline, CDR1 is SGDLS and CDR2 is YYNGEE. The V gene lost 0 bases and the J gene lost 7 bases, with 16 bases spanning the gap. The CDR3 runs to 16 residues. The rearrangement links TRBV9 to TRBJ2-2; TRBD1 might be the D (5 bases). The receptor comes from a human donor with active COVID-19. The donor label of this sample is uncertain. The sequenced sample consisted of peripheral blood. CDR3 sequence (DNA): TGTGCCAGCAGCGTAGATATGCAGGGTACGGTCGGGGAGCTGTTTTTT. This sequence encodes CASSVDMQGTVGELFF.